The 31 T cell receptor beta chains below all came from one sample that was sequenced in a study of cytomegalovirus exposure and HLA in healthy donors. Vbeta (60) and Jbeta (13) primers were used in the PCR. Assay: immunoSEQ multiplex PCR; the TCRdb copy retains only in-frame clones and omits some. The repertoire holds about 140,000 clones, with about 77% as singletons. Sequencing was performed on PBMCs. These receptors originate from a female donor in good health and CMV-seronegative.

The rearrangement links TRBV30 to TRBJ2-7; D perhaps matches TRBD2 (5 bases). The ends were cut back, 4 bases at V and 3 bases at J, with 16 bases in the middle. CDR1 and CDR2 (germline): GTSNPN, SVGIG (reference sequence). This CDR3 has 14 residues. CDR3 sequence: CAWIRSGRYYEQYF. DNA for the CDR3: TGTGCCTGGATACGATCGGGGAGATACTACGAGCAGTACTTC.

The J gene is TRBJ1-6, the V gene TRBV2, with TRBD1 matching 7 bases. Germline V gene lookup returns CDR1 SNHLY and CDR2 FYNNEI. The CDR3 runs to 15 residues. V lost 6 bases, J lost 3 bases, and 5 bases stayed unmatched. The CDR3 region has the DNA TGTGCCAGCAGGGGGGACAGCTACTATAATTCACCCCTCCACTTT. Its protein product is CASRGDSYYNSPLHF.

The chain employs TRBV11-2 and TRBJ1-1; unclear D gene. The germline CDR1 and CDR2 sequences are SGHAT and FQNNGV. The CDR3 consists of 13 residues. Between the trimmed V and J ends, which lost 5 bases and 8 bases, there was a span of 15 bases. This CDR3 is CASSDWSELEAFF. The CDR3 DNA reads as TGTGCCAGCAGCGACTGGTCGGAATTGGAAGCTTTCTTT.

The table lists this clone with a few counts. V usage is TRBV18 and J usage is TRBJ2-5; no definite D call. The CDR3 totals 13 residues. Germline V lookup: CDR1 KGHSH, CDR2 LQKENI. Trimming pared 2 bases from V and 2 bases from J, leaving 6 bases between. The DNA for the CDR3 is TGTGCCAGCTCACCAGGGCAGCAAGAGACCCAGTACTTC. Encoded protein: CASSPGQQETQYF.

The CDR3 DNA sequence: TGTGCCAGCAGCTCCCGGGAAAGTGGAGTACTAGCGGGATACCATGAGCAGTTCTTC. Amino acid sequence: CASSSRESGVLAGYHEQFF. The chain joins TRBV11-3 to TRBJ2-1, with 10 nucleotides matching TRBD2. Looked up from germline, CDR1 is SGHNT and CDR2 is YENEEA. Germline trimming cut 4 bases from V and 8 bases from J; bases unmatched to any gene: 20. The CDR3 consists of 19 residues. The full variable domain, with the rest looked up from reference TRBV11-3 and TRBJ2-1, is EAGVVQSPRYKIIEKKQPVAFWCNPISGHNTLYWYLQNLGQGPELLIRYENEEAVDDSQLPKDRFSAERLKGVDSTLKIQPAELGDSAVYLCASSSRESGVLAGYHEQFFGPGTRLTVL.

This clone appeared a few times. The V and J genes are TRBV6-4 and TRBJ2-2; 7 bases agree with TRBD1. Germline CDR1 reads MRHNA; CDR2 reads SNTAGT. CDR3 length equals 13 residues. Trimming took 6 bases from V and 6 from J; bases not matched to a gene: 4. The CDR3 loop is CASRPTGAGELFF. The CDR3 nucleotides read TGTGCCAGCAGACCTACAGGGGCCGGGGAGCTGTTTTTT.

This clone was counted between two and nine times. V is TRBV6-5 and J is TRBJ2-7; tentative D call: TRBD2 (6 bases). V was clipped by 2 bases and J by 2 bases, with 16 bases between them. The germline V gene encodes CDR1 MNHEY and CDR2 SVGAGI. The CDR3 is 16 residues long. This CDR3 reads CASSYLRMGLTYEQYF. DNA for the CDR3: TGTGCCAGCAGTTACCTTAGAATGGGACTCACCTACGAGCAGTACTTC.

The genes are TRBV27 and TRBJ1-1; D is unresolved. CDR3 size: 14 residues. The germline gives CDR1 MNHEY, CDR2 SMNVEV (reference sequence). Trimming stripped 4 bases from V and 4 bases from J, with 13 bases between. For the CDR3, the DNA is TGTGCCAGCAGTTCGACGACGCGGGGCACTGAAGCTTTCTTT. This gives the protein CASSSTTRGTEAFF.

This sequence joins TRBV7-3 and TRBJ2-3; the D gene is possibly TRBD1 (5 bases). This CDR3 spans 15 amino acids. V lost 1 base to trimming and J lost 3 bases, with 11 bases between them. CDR1 is SGHTA, CDR2 FQGTGA, per germline. CDR3 sequence reads: CASSLKSQGTDTQYF. The CDR3 bases are TGTGCCAGCAGCTTAAAGAGTCAGGGAACAGATACGCAGTATTTT.

The chain uses TRBV6-4 and TRBJ2-2, with 12 bases matching TRBD2. The CDR3 has 20 residues. Per the germline V gene, CDR1 is MRHNA and CDR2 is SNTAGT. The V segment lost 0 bases and the J segment 0 bases; nucleotides outside the gene matches: 8. The CDR3 DNA is TGTGCCAGCAGTGACTCTCCCCTAGCGGGAGGGCCCGCGAACACCGGGGAGCTGTTTTTT. Translating it yields CASSDSPLAGGPANTGELFF.

V usage is TRBV9 and J usage is TRBJ2-1, with unresolved D. CDR1 and CDR2 from the germline V gene are SGDLS and YYNGEE. CDR3 size: 15 residues. The V end was cut by 0 bases, the J end by 0 bases, with 7 bases between. The CDR3 DNA reads as TGTGCCAGCAGCGTAGTCCCGAGCTCCTACAATGAGCAGTTCTTC. Translated: CASSVVPSSYNEQFF.

This clone was detected only a few times. The chain employs TRBV5-1 and TRBJ2-7; TRBD2 aligns across 14 bases. The CDR3 loop spans 15 amino acids. The trim removed 4 bases at V and 3 bases at J, leaving 3 bases unmatched. Germline V lookup: CDR1 SGHRS, CDR2 YFSETQ. The chain's CDR3 is CASSLGLAGDYEQYF. Written as DNA, the CDR3 is TGCGCCAGCAGCCTGGGACTAGCGGGGGACTACGAGCAGTACTTC.

This chain joins TRBV6-1 and TRBJ2-2; TRBD2 matches at 8 bases. Germline assignment: CDR1 MNHNS and CDR2 SASEGT. The CDR3 contains 15 residues. V was clipped by 2 bases and J by 6 bases; unmatched bases: 5. The CDR3 sequence is CASSEWAGGPGELFF. The DNA of the CDR3 is TGTGCCAGCAGTGAATGGGCGGGGGGACCCGGGGAGCTGTTTTTT.

The CDR3 bases are TGTGCCAGCAGTTTTCAGAAGTTTAACACCGGGGAGCTGTTTTTT. This encodes CASSFQKFNTGELFF. V gene TRBV27 combines with J gene TRBJ2-2; D uncertain. CDR3 size: 15 residues. Trimming stripped 3 bases from V and 2 bases from J, with 10 bases between. Per germline, CDR1 MNHEY and CDR2 SMNVEV (reference sequence).

The chain carries TRBV6-6 and TRBJ2-1; the match to TRBD1 covers 9 bases. The junction had 13 bases not matched to a gene; V was cut back by 8 bases and J by 14 bases. The CDR3 is made up of 13 amino acids. Germline V gives CDR1 MNHNY, CDR2 SVGAGI (reference sequence). The CDR3 DNA sequence: TGTGCCAGCTTTCCCGAAAACCGGGACAGGGAGTTCTTC. Translated: CASFPENRDREFF.

The V and J genes are TRBV7-8 and TRBJ1-1; D remains ambiguous. Germline V gene sequence: CDR1 SGHVS, CDR2 FQNEAQ. The CDR3 has 14 amino acids. Trimming left V 5 bases short and J 0 bases short, with 10 bases between. The CDR3 spells CASSQFPMNTEAFF. For the CDR3, the DNA is TGTGCCAGCAGCCAGTTCCCCATGAACACTGAAGCTTTCTTT.

This sequence joins TRBV14 and TRBJ1-1, with D perhaps matching TRBD1 (6 bases). This CDR3 is built from 13 residues. Germline CDR1 is SGHDN and CDR2 is FVKESK. V shed 5 bases and J shed 4 bases, with 11 bases lying between them. The CDR3 spells CASSFGQSTEAFF. The CDR3 DNA reads TGTGCCAGCAGCTTCGGACAGAGCACTGAAGCTTTCTTT.

The chain has TRBV7-3 and TRBJ1-3; D not resolved. CDR1 SGHTA and CDR2 FQGTGA come from the germline V gene. The V end lost 5 bases, the J end lost 4 bases, and 9 bases lay between the germline ends. The CDR3 spans 13 residues. The CDR3 region is CASSPSQGNTIYF. The CDR3 bases are TGTGCCAGCAGCCCCTCACAAGGAAACACCATATATTTT.

The rearrangement links TRBV27 to TRBJ2-5, with D unresolved. CDR1 and CDR2 from the germline V gene are MNHEY and SMNVEV (reference sequence). This CDR3 comprises 15 residues. Trimming took off 0 bases at V and 5 bases at J, with 13 bases between the two ends. For the CDR3, the DNA is TGTGCCAGCAGTTTATCCACAGTGAGTCCGGAGACCCAGTACTTC. This gives the protein CASSLSTVSPETQYF.

This clone was observed a few times. The chain employs TRBV9 and TRBJ1-3, with 8 bases aligning to TRBD1. The CDR3 is made up of 14 amino acids. The germline CDR1 and CDR2 sequences are SGDLS and YYNGEE. J lost 4 bases, V lost 6 bases, and 6 bases had no gene match. The CDR3 sequence: CASTTGQGGNTIYF. CDR3 sequence (DNA): TGTGCCAGCACCACAGGACAGGGAGGAAACACCATATATTTT.

The chain combines TRBV28 with TRBJ1-2; TRBD1 agrees at 7 bases. The trim removed 4 bases at V and 4 bases at J, leaving 6 bases unmatched. This CDR3 region has 14 residues. In germline, CDR1 is MDHEN, CDR2 SYDVKM. The CDR3 loop is CASSSRQGIYGYTF. CDR3 nucleotide sequence: TGTGCCAGCAGTTCCCGACAGGGAATCTATGGCTACACCTTC.

The chain couples TRBV7-9 to TRBJ2-1, with D hard to call. Trimming took 4 bases from V and 5 from J, leaving 3 bases between them. This CDR3 contains 11 residues. CDR1 is SEHNR, CDR2 FQNEAQ, per germline (reference sequence). CDR3 nucleotides: TGTGCCAGCAGCTGGCACAATGAGCAGTTCTTC. This translates into CASSWHNEQFF.

The table lists this clone with a count of one. This chain's CDR3 is CASSFLDNTQETQYF. The DNA for the CDR3 is TGCGCCAGCAGCTTTCTGGACAATACCCAAGAGACCCAGTACTTC. The gene calls are TRBV5-1 and TRBJ2-5, with D possibly TRBD1 on 5 matching bases. The ends were cut back, 2 bases at V and 1 base at J, with 12 bases in the middle. This CDR3 spans 15 amino acids. Looked up from germline, CDR1 is SGHRS and CDR2 is YFSETQ.

The CDR3 loop reads CATSPPAGYEQFF. In DNA form, the CDR3 reads TGTGCCACCTCTCCTCCAGCGGGGTATGAGCAGTTCTTC. The chain combines TRBV4-2 with TRBJ2-1; 7 bases are a match to TRBD2. The CDR3 has 13 amino acids. V shed 10 bases, J shed 8 bases, and the junction held 11 bases outside the gene matches. CDR1 is LGHNA and CDR2 is YNFKEQ in the germline V gene.

This rearrangement joins TRBV6-1 to TRBJ1-4; 9 bases match TRBD1. Per the germline V gene, CDR1 is MNHNS and CDR2 is SASEGT. This CDR3 region has 16 residues. The V segment lost 1 base and the J segment 8 bases; nucleotides outside the gene matches: 8. CDR3 coding DNA: TGTGCCAGCAGTGAAGGTTGGACAGGGGAGCAGGAAAAACTGTTTTTT. As protein: CASSEGWTGEQEKLFF.

The chain has TRBV6-5 and TRBJ2-7; 8 nucleotides align to TRBD2. V dropped 6 bases and J dropped 4; count of bases not matched to a gene: 8. The CDR3 length is 14 residues. CDR1 is MNHEY, CDR2 SVGAGI, per germline. The DNA of the CDR3 is TGTGCCAGCAGGACGGGACTAGGATTTTACGAGCAGTACTTC. Translating it yields CASRTGLGFYEQYF.

This clone appeared a single time. The CDR3 sequence: CASRPVQSGTGFQPQHF. CDR3 sequence (DNA): TGTGCCAGCAGACCCGTCCAGAGCGGGACAGGTTTTCAGCCCCAGCATTTT. J is TRBJ1-5 and V is TRBV28, with 8 bases aligning to TRBD1. CDR3 size: 17 residues. CDR1 is MDHEN and CDR2 is SYDVKM in the germline V gene. Trimming at V came to 6 bases and at J to 6 bases, leaving 16 bases not matched to a gene. Full variable domain (remainder filled in from reference TRBV28 and TRBJ1-5): DVKVTQSSRYLVKRTGEKVFLECVQDMDHENMFWYRQDPGLGLRLIYFSYDVKMKEKGDIPEGYSVSREKKERFSLILESASTNQTSMYLCASRPVQSGTGFQPQHFGDGTRLSIL.

This clone turned up a few times. The V and J genes are TRBV5-8 and TRBJ1-1; 10 nucleotides align to TRBD1. This CDR3 spans 17 amino acids. The V and J ends lost 0 bases and 0 bases, in that order; junction bases with no gene match: 5. The germline V gene encodes CDR1 SGHTS and CDR2 YDEGEE. CDR3 sequence: CASSLAGDRGLNTEAFF. CDR3 coding DNA: TGTGCCAGCAGCTTGGCCGGGGACAGGGGTCTGAACACTGAAGCTTTCTTT.

The chain links TRBV27 to TRBJ1-1, with TRBD1 matching over 7 bases. Germline V lookup: CDR1 MNHEY, CDR2 SMNVEV (reference sequence). The junction had 4 bases not matched to a gene; V was cut back by 5 bases and J by 4 bases. This CDR3 is 13 amino acids long. The CDR3 is CASSTTGRTEAFF. The CDR3 DNA sequence: TGTGCCAGCAGTACGACAGGGCGCACTGAAGCTTTCTTT.

This sequence joins TRBV7-9 and TRBJ2-1; D gene uncertain. Germline CDR1 SEHNR, CDR2 FQNEAQ (reference sequence). The CDR3 length is 13 residues. Trimming left V 2 bases short and J 15 bases short, with 17 bases between. CDR3 amino acids: CASSLNNKRIPFF. In DNA form, the CDR3 reads TGTGCCAGCAGCTTAAACAACAAGCGAATTCCGTTCTTC. Drawing the rest from reference TRBV7-9 and TRBJ2-1, the complete variable domain is DTGVSQNPRHKITKRGQNVTFRCDPISEHNRLYWYRQTLGQGPEFLTYFQNEAQLEKSRLLSDRFSAERPKGSFSTLEIQRTEQGDSAMYLCASSLNNKRIPFFGPGTRLTVL.

The chain employs TRBV28 and TRBJ1-2; 11 bases map to TRBD1. This CDR3 spans 17 amino acids. The germline CDR1 and CDR2 sequences are MDHEN and SYDVKM. V trimming: 4 bases; J trimming: 4 bases; junction bases outside the gene matches: 11. The CDR3 is CASSSGTGGPTIYGYTF. CDR3 nucleotides: TGTGCCAGCAGTTCCGGGACAGGGGGTCCTACGATCTATGGCTACACCTTC.